Listed below are T cell receptor beta chains from one sample, sequenced in a study of blood T cell repertoires in COVID-19. Measured with immunoSEQ multiplex PCR; TCRdb has only the in-frame clones, and not every one. The table records approximately 68,000 clones, around 86% of them present only once. The sequenced sample was peripheral blood. The source is a woman aged 55-75 years with acute or convalescent COVID-19. The CDR3 runs from the conserved cysteine through the conserved F or W.

TRBV30,CAWSVMENQPQHF
TRBV3-1/TRBV3-2,CASSQTVSYNSPLHF
TRBV2,CASSDNAGGNNEQFF
TRBV10-2,CASTKRGGTDTQYF
TRBV5-1,CASGTEETQYF
TRBV9,CASSVGHRERTDTQYF
TRBV28,CASTLTGDYGYTF
TRBV10-3,CAADQGGGNQPQHF
TRBV13,CASSLGSGGFQETQYF
TRBV11-2,CASSLEAGGYTF
TRBV20-1,CSASVPGQVRNTEAFF
TRBV19,CASIDSKHNEQFF
TRBV6-1,CASSDLGGGQETQYF
TRBV5-6,CASSLARAGNIYF
TRBV12-5,CASGLVTGTGGYEQYF
TRBV10-3,CAISYRAVNTEAFF
TRBV27,CASSPGQGYEQYF
TRBV5-1,CASSLAEQGRGTGELFF
TRBV3-1/TRBV3-2,CASSQDSGGRDTQYF
TRBV5-1,CASSLSGSSYNEQFF
TRBV11-2,CASSLGAGSTDTQYF
TRBV5-1,CASTDSPSGANVLTF
TRBV25-1,CASALAGDYNEQFF
TRBV9,CASKRDTGELFF
TRBV12-3/TRBV12-4,CASRLSDTQYF
TRBV3-1/TRBV3-2,CASSPRGRGLTSKSYEQYF
TRBV28,CASRKSGGSYNSPLHF
TRBV2,CASSVITDTQYF
TRBV19,CASNAVSGNTIYF
TRBV4-2,CASSPGTGGDNEQFF
TRBV5-1,CASSFGDRGYGYTF
TRBV18,CASSPRQGNTEAFF
TRBV6-5,CAVRLKSNSPLHF
TRBV6-1,CATSEGAHNSPLHF
TRBV11-2,CASSLYRGLRYEQYF
TRBV28,CATQTPRDTGELFF
TRBV19,CASSIERDSGYNEQFF
TRBV5-1,CASSPQGQGNGNTIYF
TRBV7-2,CASSLVSSGTVVTQYF
TRBV6-5,CASSYSMAAEAFF
TRBV7-7,CASSRWGQGARVITDTQYF
TRBV7-2,CASSALGNRGDTEAFF
TRBV28,CASSQNALTGQSPLHF
TRBV4-1,CASSQEAGYTDTQYF
TRBV9,CASSVVNGLEQFF
TRBV28,CASSADRVWHF
TRBV1,CTSSQGMLRTDYLSNQPQHF
TRBV5-4,CASSSGGRTDTQYF
TRBV7-9,CASSLDRGDTQYF
TRBV12-3/TRBV12-4,CASSYGTGELFF
TRBV6-4,CASSDYPRLAGDNEQFF
TRBV5-1,CASTWGSGGRNTEAFF
TRBV2,CASSESRANYGYTF
TRBV6-6,CASSPERREQYF
TRBV18,CASSPASGGRDEQFF
TRBV12-3/TRBV12-4,CASSPINQPQHF
TRBV5-6,CASSWGGGLNEQFF
TRBV5-1,CASGGAAGTDTQYF
TRBV7-2,CASSLWAPLATDTQYF